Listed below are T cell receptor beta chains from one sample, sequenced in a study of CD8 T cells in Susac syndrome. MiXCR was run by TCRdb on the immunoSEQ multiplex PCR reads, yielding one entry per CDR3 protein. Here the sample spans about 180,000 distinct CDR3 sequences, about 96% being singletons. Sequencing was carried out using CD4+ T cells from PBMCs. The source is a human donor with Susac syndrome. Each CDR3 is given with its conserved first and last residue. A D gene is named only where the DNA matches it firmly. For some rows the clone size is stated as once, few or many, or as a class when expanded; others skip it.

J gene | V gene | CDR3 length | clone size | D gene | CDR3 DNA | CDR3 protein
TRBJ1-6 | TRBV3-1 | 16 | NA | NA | TGTGCCAGCAGCCAACCCCTAGCAGGCTATAATTCACCCCTCCACTTT | CASSQPLAGYNSPLHF
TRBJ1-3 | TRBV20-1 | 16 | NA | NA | TGCAGTGCTAGATCCCAGGGGACGGCGTCTGGAAACACCATATATTTT | CSARSQGTASGNTIYF
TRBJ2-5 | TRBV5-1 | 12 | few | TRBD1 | TGCGCCAGCCGAGGGGGCGGAGAGACCCAGTACTTC | CASRGGGETQYF
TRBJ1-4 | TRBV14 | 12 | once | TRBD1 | TGTGCCAGCAGCCCCAAGGGGGCAGAACTGTTTTTT | CASSPKGAELFF
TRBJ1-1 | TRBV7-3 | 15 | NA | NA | TGTGCCAGCAGCCCCTCCCCGACAGGGAACACTGAAGCTTTCTTT | CASSPSPTGNTEAFF
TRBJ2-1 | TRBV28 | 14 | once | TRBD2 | TGTGCCAGCAATACCGGGACTAGTTACAATGAGCAGTTCTTC | CASNTGTSYNEQFF
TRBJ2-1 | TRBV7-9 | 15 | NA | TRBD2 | TGTGCCAGCGCTCCCCTAGCGGGGGGTGGCAATGAGCAGTTCTTC | CASAPLAGGGNEQFF
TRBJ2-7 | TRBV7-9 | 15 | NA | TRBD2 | TGTGCCAGCAGCCCACCGGGACTAGCAGAATACGAGCAGTACTTC | CASSPPGLAEYEQYF
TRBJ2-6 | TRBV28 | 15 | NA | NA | TGTGCCAGCAGGGCCAGAAACTCTGGGGCCAACGTCCTGACTTTC | CASRARNSGANVLTF
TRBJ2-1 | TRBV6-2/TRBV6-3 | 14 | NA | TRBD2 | TGTGCCAGCTGTTGGGACGGGAGGGCCAATGAGCAGTTCTTC | CASCWDGRANEQFF
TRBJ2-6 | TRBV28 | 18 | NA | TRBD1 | TGTGCCAGCAGAGCACCGGGACAGGGGGGGGCTGGGGCCAACGTCCTGACTTTC | CASRAPGQGGAGANVLTF
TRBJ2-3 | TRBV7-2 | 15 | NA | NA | TGTGCCAGCAGCCTCGGGGGATCCGCTGCATATACGCAGTATTTT | CASSLGGSAAYTQYF
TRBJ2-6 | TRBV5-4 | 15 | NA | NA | TGTGCCAGCAGCTTAGATATCTCTGGGGCCAACGTCCTGACTTTC | CASSLDISGANVLTF
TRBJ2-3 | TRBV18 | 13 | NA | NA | TGTGCCAGCTCACCTCCTATCACAGATACGCAGTATTTT | CASSPPITDTQYF